The present T cell receptor (beta chain) was sequenced within a study of blood T cell repertoires in COVID-19. The wider study: Samples of COVID-19 (acute and convalescent) were obtained from the United States, Italy and Spain. PBMCs, B-cell-depleted T cells, or T cells provided the cDNA or gDNA that made up the material.

This CDR3 is built from 16 residues. Looked up from germline, CDR1 is SGDLS and CDR2 is YYNGEE. The V and J ends lost 4 bases and 10 bases, in that order; junction bases with no gene match: 11. Original analysis: The authors estimated nucleated cell counts from reference gene primer amplification. The table came from immunoSEQ multiplex PCR; TCRdb's copy has only in-frame clones and leaves some out. That table supplies the V and J calls and clone size; D and trimming were determined from the DNA. The profile shows about 260,000 clones, roughly four fifths of them singletons. The source of this sequence is a woman aged 45 to 65 who had recovered from COVID-19. The chain couples TRBV9 to TRBJ2-1; 13 bases fit TRBD2. Sequencing was done on a sample of peripheral blood. CDR3 coding DNA: TGTGCCAGCAGCCCCCTGACTAGCGGGAGGTCTGGGGAGCAGTTCTTC. Translation: CASSPLTSGRSGEQFF.